This TCR beta chain was identified during a study of regulatory T cells in long-lasting Graves disease. Study-wide results and caveats: With some 2,700 shared public clonotypes, persistent patients exceeded new patients, who shared approximately 880. Accuracy may have been reduced by the small sample size.

The germline gives CDR1 SQVTM, CDR2 ANQGSEA. CDR3 size: 13 residues. Between the trimmed V and J ends, which lost 0 bases and 2 bases, there was a span of 7 bases. TCR beta libraries were built with iRepertoire HTBI primers and Arm-PCR of CDR3 regions. TCRdb re-called the multiplex PCR reads with MiXCR, one entry per CDR3 protein. Here the sample spans approximately 470,000 distinct CDR3 sequences, about a fifth being singletons. As for this clonotype: Its cognate antigen is unknown.

Time point described: persistent/refractory GD, antithyroid drugs over 5 years with positive TRAb. PBMC-extracted RNA yielded the TCR library. The sequence was obtained from a female donor with Graves disease. Sequencing was performed on peripheral blood mononuclear cells (PBMCs), taken when the disease was refractory, from a patient treated with antithyroid drugs. The chain recombines TRBV29-1 with TRBJ1-2, with TRBD1 as a possible D gene (5 bases). CDR3 sequence (DNA): TGCAGCGTTGAAGAGGGGACGAACTATGGCTACACCTTC. It codes for CSVEEGTNYGYTF.